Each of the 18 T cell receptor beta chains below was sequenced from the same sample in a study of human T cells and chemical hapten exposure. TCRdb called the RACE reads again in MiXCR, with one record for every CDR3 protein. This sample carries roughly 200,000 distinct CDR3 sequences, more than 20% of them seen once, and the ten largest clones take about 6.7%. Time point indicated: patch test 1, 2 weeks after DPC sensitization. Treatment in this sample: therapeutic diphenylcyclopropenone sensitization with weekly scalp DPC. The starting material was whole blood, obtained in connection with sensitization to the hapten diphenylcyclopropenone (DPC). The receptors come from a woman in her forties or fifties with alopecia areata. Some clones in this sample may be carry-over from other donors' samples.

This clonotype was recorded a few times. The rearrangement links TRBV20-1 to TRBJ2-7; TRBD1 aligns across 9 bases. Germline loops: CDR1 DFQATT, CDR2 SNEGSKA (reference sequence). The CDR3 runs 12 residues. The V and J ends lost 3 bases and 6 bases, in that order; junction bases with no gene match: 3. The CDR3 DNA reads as TGCAGTGCTAGTGGGGACAGGGTCGAGCAGTACTTC. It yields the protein CSASGDRVEQYF.

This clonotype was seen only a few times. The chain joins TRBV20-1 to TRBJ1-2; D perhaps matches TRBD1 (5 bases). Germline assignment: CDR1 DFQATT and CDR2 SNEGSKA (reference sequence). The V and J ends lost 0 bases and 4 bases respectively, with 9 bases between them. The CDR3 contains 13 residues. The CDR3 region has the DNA TGCAGTGCTAGAGAAAATGGGGGCTATGGCTACACCTTC. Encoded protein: CSARENGGYGYTF.

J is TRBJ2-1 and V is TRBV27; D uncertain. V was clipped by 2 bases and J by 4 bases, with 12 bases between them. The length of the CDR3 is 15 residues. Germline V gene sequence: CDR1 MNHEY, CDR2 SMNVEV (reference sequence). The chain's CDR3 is CASSLVGAPYNEQFF. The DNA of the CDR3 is TGTGCCAGCAGTTTAGTAGGAGCCCCATACAATGAGCAGTTCTTC.

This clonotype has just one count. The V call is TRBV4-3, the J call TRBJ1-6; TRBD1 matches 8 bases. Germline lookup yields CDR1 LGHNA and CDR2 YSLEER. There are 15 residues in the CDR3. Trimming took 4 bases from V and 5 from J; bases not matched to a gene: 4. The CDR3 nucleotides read TGCGCCAGCAGCCCGGGACAGGAAAATAATTCACCCCTCCACTTT. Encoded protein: CASSPGQENNSPLHF.

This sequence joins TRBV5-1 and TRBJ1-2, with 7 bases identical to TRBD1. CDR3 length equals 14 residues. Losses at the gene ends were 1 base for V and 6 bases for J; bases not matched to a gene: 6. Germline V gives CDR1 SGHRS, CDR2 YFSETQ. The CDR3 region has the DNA TGCGCCAGCAGCTTGAACACAGGGGAAAATGGCTACACCTTC. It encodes CASSLNTGENGYTF.

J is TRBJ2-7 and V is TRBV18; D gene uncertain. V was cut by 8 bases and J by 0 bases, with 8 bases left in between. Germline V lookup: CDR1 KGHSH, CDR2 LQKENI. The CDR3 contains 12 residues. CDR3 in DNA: TGTGCCAGCAGGGCTCCCTCCTACGAGCAGTACTTC. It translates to CASRAPSYEQYF.

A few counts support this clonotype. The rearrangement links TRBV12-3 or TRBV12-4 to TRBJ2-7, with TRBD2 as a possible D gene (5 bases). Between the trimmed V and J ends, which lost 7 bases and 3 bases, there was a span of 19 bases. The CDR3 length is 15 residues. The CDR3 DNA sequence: TGTGCCAGCAAGCGGTCTTTGGGTTTAAACTACGAGCAGTACTTC. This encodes CASKRSLGLNYEQYF.

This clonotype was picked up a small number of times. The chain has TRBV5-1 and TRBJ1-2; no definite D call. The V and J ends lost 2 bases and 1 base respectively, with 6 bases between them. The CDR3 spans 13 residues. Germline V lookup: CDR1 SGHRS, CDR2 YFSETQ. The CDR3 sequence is CASSFDVNYGYTF. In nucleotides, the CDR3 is TGCGCCAGCAGCTTCGACGTTAACTATGGCTACACCTTC. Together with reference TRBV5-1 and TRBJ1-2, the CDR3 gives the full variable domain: KAGVTQTPRYLIKTRGQQVTLSCSPISGHRSVSWYQQTPGQGLQFLFEYFSETQRNKGNFPGRFSGRQFSNSRSEMNVSTLELGDSALYLCASSFDVNYGYTFGSGTRLTVV.

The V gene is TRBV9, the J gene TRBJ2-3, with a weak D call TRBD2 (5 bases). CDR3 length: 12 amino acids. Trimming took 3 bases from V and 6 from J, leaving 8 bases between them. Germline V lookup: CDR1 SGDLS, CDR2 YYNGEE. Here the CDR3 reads CASSAGLDTQYF. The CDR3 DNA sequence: TGTGCCAGCAGCGCCGGACTCGATACGCAGTATTTT.

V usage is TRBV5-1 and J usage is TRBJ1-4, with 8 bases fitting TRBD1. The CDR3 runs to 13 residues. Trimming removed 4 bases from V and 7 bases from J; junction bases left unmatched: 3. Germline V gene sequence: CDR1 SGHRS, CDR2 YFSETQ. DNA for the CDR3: TGCGCCAGCAGCCTGGACAGGGTTGAAAAACTGTTTTTT. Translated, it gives CASSLDRVEKLFF.

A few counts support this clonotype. The CDR3 sequence is CASSTPLAGGRNEQFF. CDR3 DNA: TGTGCCAGCAGTACCCCGTTAGCGGGAGGGCGGAATGAGCAGTTCTTC. The chain joins TRBV7-9 to TRBJ2-1; TRBD2 aligns across 11 bases. Unmatched junction bases numbered 11, after V lost 6 bases and J lost 7 bases. The CDR3 spans 16 residues. Germline V gene lookup returns CDR1 SEHNR and CDR2 FQNEAQ (reference sequence).

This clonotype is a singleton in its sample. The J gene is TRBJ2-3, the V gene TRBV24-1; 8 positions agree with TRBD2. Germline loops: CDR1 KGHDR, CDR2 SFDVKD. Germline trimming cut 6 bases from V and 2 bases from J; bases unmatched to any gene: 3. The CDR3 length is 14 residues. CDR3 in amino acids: CATSLAGTTDTQYF. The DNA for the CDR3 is TGTGCCACCAGTTTAGCGGGAACCACAGATACGCAGTATTTT.

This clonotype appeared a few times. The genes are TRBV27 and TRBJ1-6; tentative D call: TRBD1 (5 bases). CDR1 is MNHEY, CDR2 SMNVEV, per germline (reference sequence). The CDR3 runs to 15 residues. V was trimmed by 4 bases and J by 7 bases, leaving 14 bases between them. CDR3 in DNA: TGTGCCAGCAGTTGGGGTGGCAGGACAAATTCACCCCTCCACTTT. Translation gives CASSWGGRTNSPLHF.

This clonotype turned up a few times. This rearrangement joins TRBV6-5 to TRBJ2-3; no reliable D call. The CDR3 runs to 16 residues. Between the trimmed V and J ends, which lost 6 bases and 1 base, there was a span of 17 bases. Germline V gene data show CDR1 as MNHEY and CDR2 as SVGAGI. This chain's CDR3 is CASRPGVGGGTDTQYF. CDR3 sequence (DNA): TGTGCCAGCAGACCCGGTGTGGGCGGAGGCACAGATACGCAGTATTTT.

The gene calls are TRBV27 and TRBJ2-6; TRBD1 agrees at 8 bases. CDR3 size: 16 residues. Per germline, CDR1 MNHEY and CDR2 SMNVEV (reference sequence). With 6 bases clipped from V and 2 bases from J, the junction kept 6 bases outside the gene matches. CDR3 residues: CASSLMTGAGANVLTF. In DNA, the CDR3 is TGTGCCAGCAGCCTGATGACAGGGGCTGGGGCCAACGTCCTGACTTTC.

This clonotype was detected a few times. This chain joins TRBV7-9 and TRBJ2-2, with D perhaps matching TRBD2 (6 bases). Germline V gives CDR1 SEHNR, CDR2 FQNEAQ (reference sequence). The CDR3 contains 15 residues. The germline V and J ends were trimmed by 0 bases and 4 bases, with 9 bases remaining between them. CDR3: CASSLARGATGELFF. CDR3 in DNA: TGTGCCAGCAGCTTAGCGCGGGGCGCCACCGGGGAGCTGTTTTTT.

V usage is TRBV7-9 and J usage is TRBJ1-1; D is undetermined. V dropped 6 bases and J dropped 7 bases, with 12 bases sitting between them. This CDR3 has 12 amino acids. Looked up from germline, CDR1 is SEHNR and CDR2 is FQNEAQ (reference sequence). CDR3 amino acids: CASSQTKGEAFF. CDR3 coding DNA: TGTGCCAGCAGTCAAACAAAGGGTGAAGCTTTCTTT. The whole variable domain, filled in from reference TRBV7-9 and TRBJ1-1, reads DTGVSQNPRHKITKRGQNVTFRCDPISEHNRLYWYRQTLGQGPEFLTYFQNEAQLEKSRLLSDRFSAERPKGSFSTLEIQRTEQGDSAMYLCASSQTKGEAFFGQGTRLTVV.

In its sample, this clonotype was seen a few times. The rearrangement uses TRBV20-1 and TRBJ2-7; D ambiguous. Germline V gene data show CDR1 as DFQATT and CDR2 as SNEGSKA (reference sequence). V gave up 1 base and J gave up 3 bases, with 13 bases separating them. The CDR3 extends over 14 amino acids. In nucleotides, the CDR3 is TGCAGTGCTAGAGGTGCAGCTGAGAACTACGAGCAGTACTTC. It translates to CSARGAAENYEQYF.